This record looks at one T cell receptor beta chain sequence and its context. Its antigen is unidentified. The method was immunoSEQ multiplex PCR; TCRdb's version includes in-frame clones alone and lacks a portion of them. The sample contains tens of thousands of clones, roughly nine tenths of which appear only once. The germline gives CDR1 SGHDT, CDR2 YYEEEE. This CDR3 has 15 residues. Trimming removed 1 base from V and 1 base from J, with 9 bases in between. This record belongs to a study of OX40 agonist ivuxolimab in advanced cancers. Background on the study: The patients got ivuxolimab, which is an agonistic anti-OX40 (CD134) antibody. Ivuxolimab was administered intravenously to patients at 0.01 to 10 mg/kg every 2 weeks.

Regarding the study as a whole: CD8+ T cells averaged more expanded clones than CD4+. Certain nonresponders likewise exhibited a low normalized T-cell clonal expansion.

The sample consisted of CD4+ or CD8+ T cells sorted from blood, taken in a trial of the OX40 agonist ivuxolimab. The chain joins TRBV5-6 to TRBJ2-1; the D gene is possibly TRBD2 (6 bases). The receptor's source is an adult with an advanced solid tumor such as melanoma, head and neck, liver or kidney cancer. The CDR3 DNA follows: TGTGCCAGCAGCTTGCGTCTAGCGTCCTACAATGAGCAGTTCTTC. Encoded protein: CASSLRLASYNEQFF.